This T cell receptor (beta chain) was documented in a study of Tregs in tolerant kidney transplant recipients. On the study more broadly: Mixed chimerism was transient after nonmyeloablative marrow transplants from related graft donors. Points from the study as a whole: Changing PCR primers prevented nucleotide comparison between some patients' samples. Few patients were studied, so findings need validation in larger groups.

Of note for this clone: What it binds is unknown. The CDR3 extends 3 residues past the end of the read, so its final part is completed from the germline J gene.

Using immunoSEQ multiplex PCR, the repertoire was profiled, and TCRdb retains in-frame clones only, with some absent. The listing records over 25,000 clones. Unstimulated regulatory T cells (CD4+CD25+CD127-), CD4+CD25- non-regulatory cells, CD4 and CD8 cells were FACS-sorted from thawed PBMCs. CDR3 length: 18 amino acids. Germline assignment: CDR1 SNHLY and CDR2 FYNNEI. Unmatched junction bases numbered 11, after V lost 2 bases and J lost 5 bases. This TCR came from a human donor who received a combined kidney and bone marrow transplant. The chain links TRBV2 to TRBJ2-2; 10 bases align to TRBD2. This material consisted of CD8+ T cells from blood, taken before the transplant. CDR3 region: CASSESGLLAGTTGELFF. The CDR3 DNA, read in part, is TGTGCCAGCAGTGAATCAGGTCTACTAGCGGGGACTACCGGGGAG.